This is a list of T cell receptor beta chains from one sample in a study of blood T cell repertoires in COVID-19. Repertoires were generated with immunoSEQ multiplex PCR, while TCRdb's copy carries only in-frame clones and drops some. The sample shows 300,000 to 400,000 clones, approximately 88% of them seen only once. Material: PBMCs or T cells enriched from blood (not recorded which). The receptor set was obtained from a young man who had recovered from COVID-19. CDR3s include the opening cysteine and the closing phenylalanine or tryptophan. D genes are given only for firm matches. Clone size appears in some rows only: once, few, many, or a class for an expanded clone.

>.|TRBJ1-6|TRBV6-5|.
CASSLQIYSPLHF
TGTGCCAGCAGTTTACAGATCTATTCACCCCTCCACTTT
>few|TRBJ1-1|TRBV3-1/TRBV3-2|.
CASNLRGANTEAFF
TGTGCCAGCAACCTCAGAGGAGCGAACACTGAAGCTTTCTTT
>.|TRBJ1-5|TRBV18|TRBD1
CASSRYGDRGLIYQPQHF
TGTGCCAGCTCACGGTACGGGGACAGGGGGCTTATATACCAGCCCCAGCATTTT
>.|TRBJ2-3|TRBV27|.
CASSPRRGDTQYF
TGTGCCAGCAGTCCCCGGAGAGGAGATACGCAGTATTTT
>.|TRBJ1-1|TRBV5-1|.
CASSRSPGEMNTEAFF
TGCGCCAGCAGCCGCTCGCCAGGGGAAATGAACACTGAAGCTTTCTTT
>.|TRBJ2-5|TRBV18|TRBD2
CASSQVGLAVSSTQYF
TGTGCCAGCTCACAAGTAGGACTAGCAGTAAGTTCGACCCAGTACTTC
>.|TRBJ2-3|TRBV2|.
CASRVSSDTQYF
TGTGCCAGCAGAGTTAGCTCAGATACGCAGTATTTT
>.|TRBJ2-3|TRBV10-3|.
CAISGQVPGEDTQYF
TGTGCCATCAGTGGACAGGTCCCCGGAGAAGATACGCAGTATTTT
>once|TRBJ1-4|TRBV11-2|.
CASSSRGPLNEKLFF
TGTGCCAGCAGTTCCCGAGGGCCGCTTAATGAAAAACTGTTTTTT
>.|TRBJ2-7|TRBV12-3/TRBV12-4|.
CASKSLSEQYF
TGTGCCAGCAAATCCCTATCCGAGCAGTACTTC
>.|TRBJ2-5|TRBV5-6|TRBD1
CASSLGDSQETQYF
TGTGCCAGCAGCTTGGGGGACAGCCAAGAGACCCAGTACTTC
>.|TRBJ1-2|TRBV7-8|TRBD1
CASSLTTGGAYGYTF
TGTGCCAGCAGCTTAACTACAGGGGGCGCCTATGGCTACACCTTC
>once|TRBJ2-2|TRBV7-6|TRBD2
CASTPFGGSTGELFF
TGTGCCAGCACCCCCTTCGGGGGGAGCACCGGGGAGCTGTTTTTT
>.|TRBJ1-4|TRBV3-1/TRBV3-2|.
CASSQDMGGTNEKLFF
TGTGCCAGCAGCCAAGATATGGGGGGAACTAATGAAAAACTGTTTTTT
>.|TRBJ1-3|TRBV18|TRBD1
CASSLGTGASGNTIYF
TGTGCCAGCTCACTCGGGACAGGGGCCTCTGGAAACACCATATATTTT
>.|TRBJ2-2|TRBV19|.
CASSILATGELFF
TGTGCCAGTAGTATACTAGCCACCGGGGAGCTGTTTTTT
>.|TRBJ1-2|TRBV19|TRBD1
CASSFRTGSYGYTF
TGTGCCAGTAGTTTCAGGACAGGGTCCTATGGCTACACCTTC
>.|TRBJ2-7|TRBV29-1|.
CSVDGGLGSSYEQYF
TGCAGCGTTGATGGGGGACTGGGGTCCTCCTACGAGCAGTACTTC
>.|TRBJ2-2|TRBV7-9|TRBD1
CASSRDRPTGELFF
TGTGCCAGCAGTAGGGACAGGCCCACCGGGGAGCTGTTTTTT
>.|TRBJ2-7|TRBV27|.
CASSSQPGLTSYEQYF
TGTGCCAGCAGTTCACAGCCGGGACTGACCTCCTACGAGCAGTACTTC
>.|TRBJ1-2|TRBV28|.
CASSLAGGGHYGYTF
TGTGCCAGCAGTTTGGCGGGAGGGGGACACTATGGCTACACCTTC
>.|TRBJ1-6|TRBV14|.
CASSHQGLGNSPLHF
TGTGCCAGCAGCCATCAGGGGTTAGGAAATTCACCCCTCCACTTT
>.|TRBJ2-1|TRBV9|TRBD2
CASSPGLAGGWEQFF
TGTGCCAGCAGTCCCGGACTAGCGGGGGGGTGGGAGCAGTTCTTC
>.|TRBJ1-2|TRBV5-4|.
CASRGGPKYGYTF
TGTGCCAGCCGAGGAGGGCCAAAGTATGGCTACACCTTC
>.|TRBJ1-5|TRBV19|TRBD1
CASSGQGRIQPQHF
TGTGCCAGTAGCGGACAGGGACGTATTCAGCCCCAGCATTTT
>.|TRBJ2-5|TRBV27|TRBD1
CASSGDRRTQETQYF
TGTGCCAGCAGCGGGGACAGGAGAACCCAAGAGACCCAGTACTTC
>.|TRBJ1-6|TRBV10-3|.
CAIKGDTDNSPLHF
TGTGCCATCAAAGGGGACACAGATAATTCACCCCTCCACTTT
>.|TRBJ1-1|TRBV28|.
CASAGDTEAFF
TGTGCCAGTGCCGGGGACACTGAAGCTTTCTTT
>few|TRBJ2-5|TRBV7-7|.
CASSPGRLVGGETQYF
TGTGCCAGCAGCCCAGGGAGGCTAGTTGGTGGAGAGACCCAGTACTTC
>.|TRBJ2-1|TRBV29-1|.
CSVRSNLQENNEQFF
TGCAGCGTTCGGTCTAATCTACAGGAGAACAATGAGCAGTTCTTC
>.|TRBJ1-4|TRBV4-1|.
CASSHTGLNEKLFF
TGCGCCAGCAGCCATACAGGGTTGAATGAAAAACTGTTTTTT
>.|TRBJ1-2|TRBV30|.
CAWSLPGKGYTF
TGTGCCTGGAGTCTCCCAGGGAAAGGCTACACCTTC
>.|TRBJ2-1|TRBV16|TRBD2
CASSQSVGRGMFF
TGTGCCAGCAGCCAATCTGTAGGGAGGGGAATGTTCTTC
>.|TRBJ1-2|TRBV9|TRBD1
CASSPGQGDGYTF
TGTGCCAGCAGCCCGGGACAGGGGGACGGCTACACCTTC